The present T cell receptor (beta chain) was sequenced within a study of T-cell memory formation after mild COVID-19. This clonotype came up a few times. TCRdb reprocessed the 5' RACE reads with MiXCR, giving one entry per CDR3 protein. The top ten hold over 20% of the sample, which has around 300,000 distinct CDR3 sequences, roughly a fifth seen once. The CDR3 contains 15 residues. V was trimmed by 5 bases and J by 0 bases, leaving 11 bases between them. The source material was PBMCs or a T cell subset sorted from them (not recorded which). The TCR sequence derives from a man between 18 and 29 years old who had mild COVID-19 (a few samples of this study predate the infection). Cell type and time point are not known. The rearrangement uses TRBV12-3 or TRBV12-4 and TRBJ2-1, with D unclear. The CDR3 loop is CASSPSAASYNEQFF. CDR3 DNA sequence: TGTGCCAGCAGTCCTTCGGCGGCCTCCTACAATGAGCAGTTCTTC.